The 13 T cell receptor beta chains listed next were all sequenced from one sample in a study of blood T cell repertoires in COVID-19. This table comes from immunoSEQ multiplex PCR, and its TCRdb copy is limited to in-frame clones, with some not included. Among roughly 49,000 clones, approximately 87% were seen once, and the ten largest hold over 10%. Sequencing was performed on peripheral blood. Receptors originate from a human donor in a cohort sampled during active COVID-19.

By share, this clone ranks as medium-sized. This chain links TRBV28 with TRBJ1-3, with D perhaps TRBD1 (6 bases). The length of the CDR3 is 15 residues. With 6 bases removed from V and 2 bases from J, the gap between germline ends came to 14 bases. Germline V gives CDR1 MDHEN, CDR2 SYDVKM. The CDR3 sequence is CASRQGQHPGNTIYF. CDR3 in DNA: TGTGCCAGCAGACAAGGACAGCACCCTGGAAACACCATATATTTT.

The CDR3 loop is CASSSQTGVGEAFF. CDR3 nucleotides: TGTGCCAGCAGCTCCCAGACAGGGGTGGGTGAAGCTTTCTTT. The chain links TRBV7-2 to TRBJ1-1, with 8 bases identical to TRBD1. V lost 4 bases and J lost 7; bases outside the gene matches: 8. The CDR3 consists of 14 residues. Germline V gene sequence: CDR1 SGHTA, CDR2 FQGNSA.

The V call is TRBV6-5, the J call TRBJ1-1; tentative D call: TRBD1 (6 bases). CDR3 length: 13 residues. Germline V gene sequence: CDR1 MNHEY, CDR2 SVGAGI. The ends were cut back, 6 bases at V and 1 base at J, with 9 bases in the middle. CDR3: CASSRGSNTEAFF. The CDR3 DNA follows: TGTGCCAGCAGCAGGGGCTCGAACACTGAAGCTTTCTTT.

This clone was counted only a few times. The CDR3, as DNA: TGCGCCAGCAGCCAAGAGGGGACAGGGGGCTATGGAAACACCATATATTTT. Its translation: CASSQEGTGGYGNTIYF. The rearrangement joins TRBV4-3 to TRBJ1-3, with 12 bases fitting TRBD1. This CDR3 contains 17 residues. The V segment lost 0 bases and the J segment 3 bases; nucleotides outside the gene matches: 3. CDR1 is LGHNA and CDR2 is YSLEER in the germline V gene.

The chain joins TRBV24-1 to TRBJ2-7; TRBD1 agrees at 10 bases. The CDR3 runs 14 residues. With V trimmed by 9 bases and J by 6 bases, 10 bases remained unmatched. Per germline, CDR1 KGHDR and CDR2 SFDVKD. The CDR3 sequence: CATGTGTGVGEQYF. CDR3 sequence (DNA): TGTGCCACCGGAACCGGGACAGGGGTAGGCGAGCAGTACTTC.

V gene TRBV5-1 combines with J gene TRBJ2-7, with TRBD1 identical over 8 bases. Trimming removed 0 bases from V and 2 bases from J; junction bases left unmatched: 4. The CDR3 runs 15 residues. The germline V gene has CDR1 SGHRS and CDR2 YFSETQ. The CDR3 nucleotides read TGCGCCAGCAGCTTGGGTCGGGACAGGACCTACGAGCAGTACTTC. It is translated as CASSLGRDRTYEQYF.

The chain combines TRBV13 with TRBJ1-3, with 8 positions matching TRBD1. This CDR3 is 16 amino acids long. With V trimmed by 3 bases and J by 0 bases, 4 bases remained unmatched. Per germline, CDR1 PRHDT and CDR2 FYEKMQ (reference sequence). Here the CDR3 DNA reads TGTGCCAGCAGCTTGACAGGGGTAAACTCTGGAAACACCATATATTTT. As protein: CASSLTGVNSGNTIYF.

The rearrangement uses TRBV20-1 and TRBJ2-7, with D perhaps matching TRBD1 (5 bases). CDR3 length: 11 amino acids. Deletions cut 6 bases from V and 4 bases from J, with 10 bases between. Per germline, CDR1 DFQATT and CDR2 SNEGSKA (reference sequence). The CDR3 is CSALRQYEQYF. For the CDR3, the DNA is TGCAGTGCCTTGAGACAGTACGAGCAGTACTTC.

The chain has TRBV7-9 and TRBJ1-6; D is unresolved. The V gene lost 5 bases and the J gene lost 10 bases, with 15 bases spanning the gap. The CDR3 has 14 amino acids. The germline V gene has CDR1 SEHNR and CDR2 FQNEAQ (reference sequence). The CDR3 region is CASSPLSSASPLHF. CDR3 DNA sequence: TGTGCCAGCAGCCCATTATCTTCTGCGTCACCCCTCCACTTT.

The chain joins TRBV5-1 to TRBJ2-7, with 8 positions matching TRBD2. The germline V gene has CDR1 SGHRS and CDR2 YFSETQ. The CDR3 contains 15 residues. V gave up 6 bases and J gave up 0 bases; unmatched junction bases: 8. The CDR3, as DNA: TGCGCCAGCAACCCTAGCGGGCGAAGCTCCTACGAGCAGTACTTC. This translates into CASNPSGRSSYEQYF.

The J gene is TRBJ1-5, the V gene TRBV7-2; possible D gene TRBD1, 6 bases. V was cut by 5 bases and J by 8 bases, with 16 bases left in between. The CDR3 loop spans 14 amino acids. The germline gives CDR1 SGHTA, CDR2 FQGNSA. The CDR3 protein is CASSPTGIVEPQHF. The CDR3 DNA follows: TGTGCCAGCAGCCCTACAGGGATTGTGGAGCCCCAGCATTTT. The variable domain in full, with the rest retrieved from reference TRBV7-2 and TRBJ1-5, is GAGVSQSPSNKVTEKGKDVELRCDPISGHTALYWYRQSLGQGLEFLIYFQGNSAPDKSGLPSDRFSAERTGGSVSTLTIQRTQQEDSAVYLCASSPTGIVEPQHFGDGTRLSIL.

The J gene is TRBJ1-2, the V gene TRBV3-1 (or the pseudogene TRBV3-2); tentative D call: TRBD1 (5 bases). The CDR3 runs to 15 residues. V was cut by 4 bases and J by 1 base, with 13 bases left in between. Germline CDR1 is LGHDT and CDR2 is YNNKEL (reference sequence). The CDR3 nucleotides are TGTGCCAGCAGCCTCGCCGGGACTGATAACTATGGCTACACCTTC. Translated, it gives CASSLAGTDNYGYTF.

The rearrangement links TRBV30 to TRBJ2-1; 7 positions agree with TRBD1. CDR3 length: 14 residues. V shed 4 bases, J shed 3 bases, and the junction held 6 bases outside the gene matches. In germline, CDR1 is GTSNPN, CDR2 SVGIG (reference sequence). In DNA form, the CDR3 reads TGTGCCTGGACCCGGGACAGCATCTACAATGAGCAGTTCTTC. It codes for CAWTRDSIYNEQFF.